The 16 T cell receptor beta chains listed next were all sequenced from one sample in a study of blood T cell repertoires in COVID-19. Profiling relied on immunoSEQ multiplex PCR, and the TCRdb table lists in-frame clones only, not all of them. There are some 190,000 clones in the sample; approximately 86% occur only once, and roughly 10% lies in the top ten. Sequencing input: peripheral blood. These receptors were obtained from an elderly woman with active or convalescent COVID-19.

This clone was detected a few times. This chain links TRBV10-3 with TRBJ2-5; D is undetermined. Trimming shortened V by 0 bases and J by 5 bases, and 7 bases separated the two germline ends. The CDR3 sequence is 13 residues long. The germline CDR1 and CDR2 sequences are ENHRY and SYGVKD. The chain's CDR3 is CAISESSSETQYF. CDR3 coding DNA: TGTGCCATCAGTGAGTCGTCTTCGGAGACCCAGTACTTC.

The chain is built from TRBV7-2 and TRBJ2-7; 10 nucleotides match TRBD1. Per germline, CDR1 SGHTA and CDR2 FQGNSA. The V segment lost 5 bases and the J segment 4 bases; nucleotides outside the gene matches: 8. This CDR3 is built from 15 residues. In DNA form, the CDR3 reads TGTGCCAGCAGCACCCGGACAGGGGGGGAGTACGAGCAGTACTTC. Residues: CASSTRTGGEYEQYF. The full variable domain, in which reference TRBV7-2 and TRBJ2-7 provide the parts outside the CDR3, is GAGVSQSPSNKVTEKGKDVELRCDPISGHTALYWYRQSLGQGLEFLIYFQGNSAPDKSGLPSDRFSAERTGGSVSTLTIQRTQQEDSAVYLCASSTRTGGEYEQYFGPGTRLTVT.

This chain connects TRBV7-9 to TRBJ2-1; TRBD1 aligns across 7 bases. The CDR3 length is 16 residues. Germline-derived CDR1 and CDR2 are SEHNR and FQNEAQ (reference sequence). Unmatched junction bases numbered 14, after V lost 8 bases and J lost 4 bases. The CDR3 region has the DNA TGTGCCAGCCGACACCCCAGGGGGTTAAATTACAATGAGCAGTTCTTC. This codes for CASRHPRGLNYNEQFF.

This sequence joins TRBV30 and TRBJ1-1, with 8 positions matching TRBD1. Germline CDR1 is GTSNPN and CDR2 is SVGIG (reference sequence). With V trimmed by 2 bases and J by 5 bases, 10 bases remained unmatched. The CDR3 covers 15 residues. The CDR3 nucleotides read TGTGCCTGGAGTATCCCGGCAGGGGGCAGGACTGAAGCTTTCTTT. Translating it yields CAWSIPAGGRTEAFF.

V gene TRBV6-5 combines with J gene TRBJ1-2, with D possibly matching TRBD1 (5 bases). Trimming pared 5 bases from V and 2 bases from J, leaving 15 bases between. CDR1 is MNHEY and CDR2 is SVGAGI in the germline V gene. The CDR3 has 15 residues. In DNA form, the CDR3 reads TGTGCCAGCAGTATTGCGGGACGACCGAACTATGGCTACACCTTC. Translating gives CASSIAGRPNYGYTF.

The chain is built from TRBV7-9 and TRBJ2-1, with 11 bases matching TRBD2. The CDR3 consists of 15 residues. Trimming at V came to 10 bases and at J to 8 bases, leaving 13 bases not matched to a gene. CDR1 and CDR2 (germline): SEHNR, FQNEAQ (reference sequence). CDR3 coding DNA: TGTGCCAACTCTAAAGTACTAGCGGGGGTCCATGAGCAGTTCTTC. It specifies CANSKVLAGVHEQFF.

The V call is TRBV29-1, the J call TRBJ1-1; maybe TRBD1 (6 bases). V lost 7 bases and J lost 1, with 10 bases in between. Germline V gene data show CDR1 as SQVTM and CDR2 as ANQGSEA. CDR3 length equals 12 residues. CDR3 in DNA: TGCAGCGGGGGACACCCGAACACTGAAGCTTTCTTT. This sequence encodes CSGGHPNTEAFF.

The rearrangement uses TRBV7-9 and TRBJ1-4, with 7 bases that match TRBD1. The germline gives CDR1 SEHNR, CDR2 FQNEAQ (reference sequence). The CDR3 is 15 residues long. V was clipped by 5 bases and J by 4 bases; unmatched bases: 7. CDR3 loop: CASSPRQGVNEKLFF. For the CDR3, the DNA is TGTGCCAGCAGCCCTAGACAGGGAGTTAATGAAAAACTGTTTTTT.

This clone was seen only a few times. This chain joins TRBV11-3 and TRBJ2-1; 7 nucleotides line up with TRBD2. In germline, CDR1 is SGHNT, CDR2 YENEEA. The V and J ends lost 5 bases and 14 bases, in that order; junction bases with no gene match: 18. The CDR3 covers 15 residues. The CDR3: CASSPSGPQGAVKFF. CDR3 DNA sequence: TGTGCCAGCAGCCCTAGCGGCCCCCAGGGTGCGGTTAAGTTCTTC.

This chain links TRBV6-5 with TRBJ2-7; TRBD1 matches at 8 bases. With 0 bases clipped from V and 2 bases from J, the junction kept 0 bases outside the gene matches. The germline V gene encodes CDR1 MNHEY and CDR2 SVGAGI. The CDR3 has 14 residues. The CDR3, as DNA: TGTGCCAGCAGTTACTCACAGGGGGCCTACGAGCAGTACTTC. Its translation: CASSYSQGAYEQYF.

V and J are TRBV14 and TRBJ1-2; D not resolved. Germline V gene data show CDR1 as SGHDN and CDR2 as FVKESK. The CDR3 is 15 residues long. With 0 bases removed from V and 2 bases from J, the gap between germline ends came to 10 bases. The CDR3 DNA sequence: TGTGCCAGCAGCCAAGATGCGGGCGGCAACTATGGCTACACCTTC. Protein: CASSQDAGGNYGYTF.

The CDR3 sequence is CASSQSLVQRDTEAFF. The CDR3 DNA reads as TGCGCCAGCAGTCAATCTTTAGTTCAACGGGACACTGAAGCTTTCTTT. The V call is TRBV23-1, the J call TRBJ1-1; D is uncertain. TRBV23-1 counts as an open reading frame of uncertain function. The CDR3 length is 16 residues. V gave up 0 bases and J gave up 3 bases, with 14 bases separating them.

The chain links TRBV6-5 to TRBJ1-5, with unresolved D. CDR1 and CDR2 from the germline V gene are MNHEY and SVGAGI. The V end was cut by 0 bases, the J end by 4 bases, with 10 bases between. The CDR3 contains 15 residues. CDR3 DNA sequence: TGTGCCAGCAGTTACTCGAGGAGCCCAAATCAGCCCCAGCATTTT. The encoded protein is CASSYSRSPNQPQHF.

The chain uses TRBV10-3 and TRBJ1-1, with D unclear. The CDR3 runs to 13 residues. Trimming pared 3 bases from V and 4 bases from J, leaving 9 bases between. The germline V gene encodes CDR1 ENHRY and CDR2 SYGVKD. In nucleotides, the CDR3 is TGTGCCATCAGTGATAACGCGTTCACTGAAGCTTTCTTT. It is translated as CAISDNAFTEAFF.

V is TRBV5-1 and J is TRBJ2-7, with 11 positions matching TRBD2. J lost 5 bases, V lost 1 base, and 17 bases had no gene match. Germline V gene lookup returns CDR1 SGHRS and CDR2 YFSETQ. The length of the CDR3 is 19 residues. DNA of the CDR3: TGCGCCAGCAGCTTGCGGGGGCAGGAAACTAGCGGGAGATGGAACGAGCAGTACTTC. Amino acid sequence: CASSLRGQETSGRWNEQYF.

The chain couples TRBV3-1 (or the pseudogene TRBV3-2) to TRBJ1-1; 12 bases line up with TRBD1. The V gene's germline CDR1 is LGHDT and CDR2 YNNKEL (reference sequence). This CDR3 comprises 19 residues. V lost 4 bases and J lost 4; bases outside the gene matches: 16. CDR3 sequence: CASSLRSGTGGALSTEAFF. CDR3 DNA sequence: TGTGCCAGCAGCCTCAGATCAGGGACAGGGGGCGCCTTGAGCACTGAAGCTTTCTTT.